These 19 T cell receptor beta chains came from one sample sequenced in a study of identical twins. Each CDR3 protein is one row after TCRdb ran MiXCR on the 5' RACE reads. The sample records approximately 890,000 distinct CDR3 sequences, roughly 12% being singletons. The same sample was also used in a study of yellow fever vaccine responses in identical twins.

The sample comprised PBMCs. These TCRs come from a woman between 18 and 29 years old in good health.

The sample holds many counts of this clonotype. The V gene is TRBV6-4, the J gene TRBJ1-1; no definite D call. Trimming cost V 4 bases and J 0 bases, with 6 bases left between them. CDR3 length: 13 residues. CDR1 is MRHNA, CDR2 SNTAGT, per germline. CDR3 amino acids: CASSVNLNTEAFF. The DNA for the CDR3 is TGTGCCAGCAGTGTAAATCTGAACACTGAAGCTTTCTTT.

This clonotype showed up just a few times. The CDR3 region has the DNA TGTGCCAGCAGCCCAGGGAGCGGACAGAGCTCCTACGAGCAGTACTTC. Translating gives CASSPGSGQSSYEQYF. The chain combines TRBV12-3 or TRBV12-4 with TRBJ2-7; weak D call: TRBD1 (6 bases). This CDR3 spans 16 amino acids. The germline V and J ends were trimmed by 6 bases and 0 bases, with 18 bases remaining between them.

A few counts support this clonotype. The J gene is TRBJ2-1, the V gene TRBV12-5; the D gene is possibly TRBD2 (6 bases). The V gene lost 5 bases and the J gene lost 0 bases, with 20 bases spanning the gap. From germline, CDR1 is LGHNT and CDR2 FRNRAP. The CDR3 sequence is 18 residues long. This chain's CDR3 is CASGPGGAGSSSYNEQFF. The CDR3 DNA sequence: TGTGCTAGTGGTCCCGGCGGGGCGGGTTCAAGCTCCTACAATGAGCAGTTCTTC.

This clonotype was observed at least ten times. CDR3 coding DNA: TGTGCCAGCAGACCAGCGATGACAGGGGACAATCAGCCCCAGCATTTT. It translates to CASRPAMTGDNQPQHF. This chain connects TRBV12-3 or TRBV12-4 to TRBJ1-5; TRBD1 aligns across 8 bases. V lost 6 bases, J lost 3 bases, and 10 bases stayed unmatched. This CDR3 region has 16 residues.

The chain's CDR3 is CASSQALPGTGELFF. The CDR3 nucleotides read TGCGCCAGCAGCCAGGCCCTACCAGGGACCGGGGAGCTGTTTTTT. The genes are TRBV4-1 and TRBJ2-2; maybe TRBD1 (5 bases). This CDR3 is 15 amino acids long. Trimming shortened V by 3 bases and J by 5 bases, and 13 bases separated the two germline ends. Germline V gives CDR1 MGHRA, CDR2 YSYEKL.

The sample holds a few counts of this clonotype. The chain combines TRBV7-8 with TRBJ2-3; TRBD2 matches at 10 bases. Germline assignment: CDR1 SGHVS and CDR2 FQNEAQ. This CDR3 is 17 amino acids long. J lost 2 bases, V lost 2 bases, and 7 bases had no gene match. The CDR3 sequence is CASSLTSGRALTDTQYF. Written as DNA, the CDR3 is TGTGCCAGCAGCTTAACGAGCGGGAGGGCCCTCACAGATACGCAGTATTTT. Full variable domain (outside the CDR3, taken from reference TRBV7-8 and TRBJ2-3): GAGVSQSPRYKVAKRGQDVALRCDPISGHVSLFWYQQALGQGPEFLTYFQNEAQLDKSGLPSDRFFAERPEGSVSTLKIQRTQQEDSAVYLCASSLTSGRALTDTQYFGPGTRLTVL.

The chain combines TRBV6-5 with TRBJ1-4; 7 bases agree with TRBD1. V shed 2 bases and J 0 bases; nucleotides not matched to a gene: 9. The CDR3 runs to 18 residues. The germline V gene encodes CDR1 MNHEY and CDR2 SVGAGI. CDR3 protein: CASSYEGAKSATNEKLFF. CDR3 coding DNA: TGTGCCAGCAGTTACGAGGGGGCTAAGTCTGCAACTAATGAAAAACTGTTTTTT.

The chain employs TRBV27 and TRBJ2-7, with D hard to call. Germline values: CDR1 MNHEY, CDR2 SMNVEV (reference sequence). The CDR3 is made up of 14 amino acids. Trimming took off 4 bases at V and 3 bases at J, with 13 bases between the two ends. CDR3: CASSSFDDGYEQYF. DNA of the CDR3: TGTGCCAGCAGTTCTTTCGATGACGGCTACGAGCAGTACTTC.

In its sample, this clonotype was seen a few times. The gene calls are TRBV5-6 and TRBJ2-1, with D possibly being TRBD2 (5 bases). Germline loops: CDR1 SGHDT, CDR2 YYEEEE. The CDR3 contains 15 residues. V lost 2 bases and J lost 6, with 15 bases in between. CDR3 amino acids: CASSFGLSRVNEQFF. CDR3 nucleotide sequence: TGTGCCAGCAGCTTTGGCTTGTCGAGGGTCAATGAGCAGTTCTTC.

The chain is built from TRBV4-1 and TRBJ2-2; 10 nucleotides align to TRBD2. Germline lookup yields CDR1 MGHRA and CDR2 YSYEKL. Unmatched junction bases numbered 5, after V lost 1 base and J lost 0 bases. The CDR3 consists of 18 residues. CDR3 bases: TGCGCCAGCAGCCAAGTGCATAGCGGGGGGCCGAACACCGGGGAGCTGTTTTTT. Its protein product is CASSQVHSGGPNTGELFF.

The gene calls are TRBV7-8 and TRBJ2-1, with 9 nucleotides matching TRBD2. After removal of 5 bases from V and 3 bases from J, the junction contained 8 bases not matched to a gene. Germline V lookup: CDR1 SGHVS, CDR2 FQNEAQ. CDR3 size: 16 residues. CDR3 in DNA: TGTGCCAGCAGCCAGCCCCCTAGCGGGGTCTACAATGAGCAGTTCTTC. Translation gives CASSQPPSGVYNEQFF.

The chain links TRBV6-5 to TRBJ2-5, with TRBD2 identical over 8 bases. CDR1 MNHEY and CDR2 SVGAGI come from the germline V gene. The CDR3 is 16 amino acids. Trimming took 5 bases from V and 1 from J; bases not matched to a gene: 9. CDR3 DNA: TGTGCCAGCAGTACCGGACTAGCTGCCCCCCAAGAGACCCAGTACTTC. The encoded protein is CASSTGLAAPQETQYF.

This clonotype was seen a few times. The chain is built from TRBV12-3 or TRBV12-4 and TRBJ2-5, with D hard to call. CDR3 length equals 14 residues. V lost 6 bases and J lost 1, with 12 bases in between. As DNA, the CDR3 is TGTGCCAGCAGAACTACTGGCGGCCAAGAGACCCAGTACTTC. Translated, it gives CASRTTGGQETQYF.

The chain combines TRBV11-3 with TRBJ2-1; maybe TRBD1 (6 bases). The ends were cut back, 5 bases at V and 5 bases at J, with 13 bases in the middle. This CDR3 region has 14 residues. Germline V gene sequence: CDR1 SGHNT, CDR2 YENEEA. The CDR3 loop reads CASSQGTVDNEQFF. CDR3 bases: TGTGCCAGCAGCCAGGGGACGGTGGACAATGAGCAGTTCTTC.

Only a few counts were recorded for this clonotype. The gene calls are TRBV5-6 and TRBJ2-3, with TRBD1 as a possible D gene (5 bases). Trimming took 0 bases from V and 2 from J, leaving 13 bases between them. Germline V gene sequence: CDR1 SGHDT, CDR2 YYEEEE. The CDR3 spans 16 residues. The CDR3 here is CASSLAGMGNTDTQYF. In DNA form, the CDR3 reads TGTGCCAGCAGCTTGGCAGGGATGGGGAACACAGATACGCAGTATTTT.

The rearrangement joins TRBV20-1 to TRBJ1-1; D perhaps matches TRBD1 (6 bases). The germline CDR1 and CDR2 sequences are DFQATT and SNEGSKA (reference sequence). The CDR3 covers 16 residues. Trimming removed 1 base at V and 0 bases at J, with 15 bases between. CDR3 amino acids: CSARGSRGHLNTEAFF. In DNA form, the CDR3 reads TGCAGTGCTAGAGGATCCAGGGGACACTTGAACACTGAAGCTTTCTTT.

This clonotype was detected only a few times. The chain is built from TRBV4-1 and TRBJ1-2, with TRBD1 matching 11 bases. The CDR3 sequence is 18 residues long. Germline assignment: CDR1 MGHRA and CDR2 YSYEKL. Trimming took 2 bases from V and 2 from J; bases not matched to a gene: 10. This CDR3 is CASSQTPGQGGWNYGYTF. The CDR3, as DNA: TGCGCCAGCAGCCAAACCCCGGGACAGGGGGGTTGGAACTATGGCTACACCTTC.

This clonotype has just a few counts. This chain connects TRBV19 to TRBJ2-1; D is unclear. The length of the CDR3 is 16 residues. CDR1 is LNHDA and CDR2 is SQIVND in the germline V gene (reference sequence). Trimming removed 3 bases from V and 5 bases from J, with 17 bases in between. CDR3 nucleotide sequence: TGTGCCAGTAGTATTTTGACTTCAAGACCAAACAATGAGCAGTTCTTC. This codes for CASSILTSRPNNEQFF.

This clonotype was found many times. This chain links TRBV4-1 with TRBJ2-1; TRBD1 aligns across 8 bases. The CDR3 runs to 14 residues. CDR1 is MGHRA, CDR2 YSYEKL, per germline. With 4 bases clipped from V and 5 bases from J, the junction kept 4 bases outside the gene matches. CDR3 loop: CASSRKDRDNEQFF. Here the CDR3 DNA reads TGCGCCAGCAGCCGGAAGGACAGGGACAATGAGCAGTTCTTC.